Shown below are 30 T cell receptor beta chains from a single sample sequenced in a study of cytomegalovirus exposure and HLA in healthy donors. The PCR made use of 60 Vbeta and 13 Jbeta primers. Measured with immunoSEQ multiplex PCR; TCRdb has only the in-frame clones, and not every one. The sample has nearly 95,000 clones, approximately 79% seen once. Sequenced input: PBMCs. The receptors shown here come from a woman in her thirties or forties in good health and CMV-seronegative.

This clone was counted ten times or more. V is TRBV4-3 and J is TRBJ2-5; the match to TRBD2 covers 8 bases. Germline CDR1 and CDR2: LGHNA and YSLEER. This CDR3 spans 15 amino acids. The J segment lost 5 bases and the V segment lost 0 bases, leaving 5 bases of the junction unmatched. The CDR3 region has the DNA TGCGCCAGCAGCCAAGAGAACCAGCGGGGGGAGACCCAGTACTTC. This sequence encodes CASSQENQRGETQYF.

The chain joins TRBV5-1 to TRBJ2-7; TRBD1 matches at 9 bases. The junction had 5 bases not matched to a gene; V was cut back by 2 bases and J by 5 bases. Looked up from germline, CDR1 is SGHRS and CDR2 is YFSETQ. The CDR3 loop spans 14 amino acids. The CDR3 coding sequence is TGCGCCAGCAGCTTAGGGGGGACAGGGAACGAGCAGTACTTC. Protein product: CASSLGGTGNEQYF.

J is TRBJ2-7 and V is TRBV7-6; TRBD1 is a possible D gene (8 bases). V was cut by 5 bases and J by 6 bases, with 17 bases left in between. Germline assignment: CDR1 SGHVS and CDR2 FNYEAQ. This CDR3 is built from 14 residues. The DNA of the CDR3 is TGTGCCAGCAGCCTTAGGACAGGGACTACCGAGCAGTACTTC. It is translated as CASSLRTGTTEQYF.

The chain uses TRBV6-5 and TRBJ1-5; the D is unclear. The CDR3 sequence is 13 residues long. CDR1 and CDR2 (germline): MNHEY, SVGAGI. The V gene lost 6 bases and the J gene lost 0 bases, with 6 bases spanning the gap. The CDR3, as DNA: TGTGCCAGCAGGAGGGATAGCAATCAGCCCCAGCATTTT. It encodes CASRRDSNQPQHF.

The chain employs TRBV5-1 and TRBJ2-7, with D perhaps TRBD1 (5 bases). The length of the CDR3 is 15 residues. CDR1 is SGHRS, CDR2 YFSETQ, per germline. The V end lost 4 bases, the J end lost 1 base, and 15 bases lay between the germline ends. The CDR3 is CASSDPNRRSYEQYF. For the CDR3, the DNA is TGCGCCAGCAGCGATCCGAACAGGAGATCCTACGAGCAGTACTTC.

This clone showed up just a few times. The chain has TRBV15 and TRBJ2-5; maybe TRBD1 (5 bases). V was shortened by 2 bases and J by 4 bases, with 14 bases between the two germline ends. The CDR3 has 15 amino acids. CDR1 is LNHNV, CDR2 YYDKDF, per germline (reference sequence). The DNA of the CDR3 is TGTGCCACCAGCAGAAGGGGCCGGATAGTAGAGACCCAGTACTTC. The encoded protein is CATSRRGRIVETQYF.

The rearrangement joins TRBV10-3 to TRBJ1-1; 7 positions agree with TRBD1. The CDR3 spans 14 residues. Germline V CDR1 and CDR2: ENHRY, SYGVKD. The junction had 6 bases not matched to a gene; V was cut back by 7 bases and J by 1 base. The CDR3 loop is CAITSQGRNTEAFF. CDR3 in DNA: TGTGCCATCACCTCACAGGGGCGGAACACTGAAGCTTTCTTT.

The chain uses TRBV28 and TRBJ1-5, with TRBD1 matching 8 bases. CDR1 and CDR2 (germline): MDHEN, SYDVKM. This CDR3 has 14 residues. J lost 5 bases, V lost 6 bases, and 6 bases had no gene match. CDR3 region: CASRPGTGHQPQHF. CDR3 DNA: TGTGCCAGCAGACCTGGGACAGGTCATCAGCCCCAGCATTTT.

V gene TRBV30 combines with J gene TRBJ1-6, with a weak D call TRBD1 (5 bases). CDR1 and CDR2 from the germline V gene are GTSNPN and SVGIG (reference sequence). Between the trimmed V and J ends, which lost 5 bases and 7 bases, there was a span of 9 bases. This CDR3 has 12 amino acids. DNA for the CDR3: TGTGCCTGGTGGAGGGGAAATTCACCCCTCCACTTT. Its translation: CAWWRGNSPLHF.

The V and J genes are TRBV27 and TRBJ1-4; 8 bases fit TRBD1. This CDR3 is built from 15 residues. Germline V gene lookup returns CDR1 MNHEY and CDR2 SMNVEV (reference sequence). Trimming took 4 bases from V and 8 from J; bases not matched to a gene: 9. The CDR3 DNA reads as TGTGCCAGCAGTTACACGACAGGGGATCGAGAAAAACTGTTTTTT. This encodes CASSYTTGDREKLFF.

CDR3 loop: CASSLGTEGYGYTF. CDR3 DNA: TGTGCCAGCAGCCTCGGGACAGAAGGATATGGCTACACCTTC. The V and J genes are TRBV9 and TRBJ1-2, with TRBD1 matching over 7 bases. V gave up 4 bases and J gave up 5 bases; unmatched junction bases: 8. Germline V gene sequence: CDR1 SGDLS, CDR2 YYNGEE. The CDR3 runs to 14 residues.

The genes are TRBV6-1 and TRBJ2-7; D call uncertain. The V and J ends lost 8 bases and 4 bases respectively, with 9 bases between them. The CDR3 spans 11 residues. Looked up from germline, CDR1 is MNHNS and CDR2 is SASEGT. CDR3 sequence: CASQDNYEQYF. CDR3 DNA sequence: TGTGCCAGCCAAGACAATTACGAGCAGTACTTC.

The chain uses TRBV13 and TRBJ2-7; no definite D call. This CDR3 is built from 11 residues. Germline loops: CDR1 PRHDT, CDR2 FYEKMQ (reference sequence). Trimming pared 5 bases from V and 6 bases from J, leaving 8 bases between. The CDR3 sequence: CASSRVCEQYF. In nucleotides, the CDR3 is TGTGCCAGCAGCCGGGTCTGCGAGCAGTACTTC.

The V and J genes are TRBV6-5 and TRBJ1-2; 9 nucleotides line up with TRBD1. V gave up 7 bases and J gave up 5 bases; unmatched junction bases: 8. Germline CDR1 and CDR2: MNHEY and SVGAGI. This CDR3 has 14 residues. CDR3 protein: CASTMTGGPYGYTF. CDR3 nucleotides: TGTGCCAGCACCATGACAGGGGGACCTTATGGCTACACCTTC.

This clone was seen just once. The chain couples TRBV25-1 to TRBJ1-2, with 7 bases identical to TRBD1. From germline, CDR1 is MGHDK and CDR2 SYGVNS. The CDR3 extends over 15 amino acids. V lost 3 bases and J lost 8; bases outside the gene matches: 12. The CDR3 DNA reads TGTGCCAGCAGTGACATGCTGACAGGGTTGAGAGGCTACACCTTC. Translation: CASSDMLTGLRGYTF.

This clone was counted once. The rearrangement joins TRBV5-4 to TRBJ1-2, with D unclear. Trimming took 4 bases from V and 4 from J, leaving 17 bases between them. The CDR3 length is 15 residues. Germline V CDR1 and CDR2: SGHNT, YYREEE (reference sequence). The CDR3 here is CASSGGGRRGYGYTF. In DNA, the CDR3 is TGTGCCAGCAGCGGTGGAGGGCGCCGGGGCTATGGCTACACCTTC. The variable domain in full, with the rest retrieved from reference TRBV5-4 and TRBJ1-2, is ETGVTQSPTHLIKTRGQQVTLRCSSQSGHNTVSWYQQALGQGPQFIFQYYREEENGRGNFPPRFSGLQFPNYSSELNVNALELDDSALYLCASSGGGRRGYGYTFGSGTRLTVV.

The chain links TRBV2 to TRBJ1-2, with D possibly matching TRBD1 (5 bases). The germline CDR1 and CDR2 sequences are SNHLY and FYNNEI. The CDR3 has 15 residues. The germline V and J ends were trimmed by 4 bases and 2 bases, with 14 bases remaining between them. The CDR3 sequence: CASSGWRRGNYGYTF. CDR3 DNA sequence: TGTGCCAGCAGTGGGTGGCGACGGGGGAACTATGGCTACACCTTC. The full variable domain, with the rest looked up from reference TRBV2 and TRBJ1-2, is EPEVTQTPSHQVTQMGQEVILRCVPISNHLYFYWYRQILGQKVEFLVSFYNNEISEKSEIFDDQFSVERPDGSNFTLKIRSTKLEDSAMYFCASSGWRRGNYGYTFGSGTRLTVV.

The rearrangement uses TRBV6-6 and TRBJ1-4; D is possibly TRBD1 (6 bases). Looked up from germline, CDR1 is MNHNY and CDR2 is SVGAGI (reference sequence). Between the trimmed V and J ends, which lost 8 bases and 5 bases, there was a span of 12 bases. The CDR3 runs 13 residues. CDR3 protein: CASRRTENEKLFF. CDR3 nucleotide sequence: TGTGCCAGCCGACGGACAGAAAATGAAAAACTGTTTTTT.

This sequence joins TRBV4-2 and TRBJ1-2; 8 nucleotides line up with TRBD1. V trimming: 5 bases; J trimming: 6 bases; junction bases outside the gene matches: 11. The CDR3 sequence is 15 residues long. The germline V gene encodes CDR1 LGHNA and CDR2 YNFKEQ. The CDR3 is CASSTSQGALNGYTF. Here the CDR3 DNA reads TGTGCCAGCAGCACCTCGCAGGGGGCGCTGAATGGCTACACCTTC.

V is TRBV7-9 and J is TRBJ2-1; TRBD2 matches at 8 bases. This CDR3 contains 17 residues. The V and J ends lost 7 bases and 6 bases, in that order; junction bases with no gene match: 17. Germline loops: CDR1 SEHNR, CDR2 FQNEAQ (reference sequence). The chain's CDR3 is CASIKGGLRGVGNEQFF. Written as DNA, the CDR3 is TGTGCCAGCATCAAAGGAGGGTTGCGGGGGGTGGGCAATGAGCAGTTCTTC.

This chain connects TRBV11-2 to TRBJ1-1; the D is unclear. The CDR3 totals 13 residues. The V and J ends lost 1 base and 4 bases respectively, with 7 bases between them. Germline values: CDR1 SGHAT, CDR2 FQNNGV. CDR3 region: CASSLGPRTEAFF. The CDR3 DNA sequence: TGTGCCAGCAGCTTAGGTCCCCGCACTGAAGCTTTCTTT. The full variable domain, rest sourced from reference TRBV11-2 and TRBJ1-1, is EAGVAQSPRYKIIEKRQSVAFWCNPISGHATLYWYQQILGQGPKLLIQFQNNGVVDDSQLPKDRFSAERLKGVDSTLKIQPAKLEDSAVYLCASSLGPRTEAFFGQGTRLTVV.

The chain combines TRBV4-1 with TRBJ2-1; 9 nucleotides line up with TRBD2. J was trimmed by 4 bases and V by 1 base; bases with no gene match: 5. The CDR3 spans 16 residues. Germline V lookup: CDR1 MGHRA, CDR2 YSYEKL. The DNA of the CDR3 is TGCGCCAGCAGCCAAGTAGGTAGCGGGGGTTACAATGAGCAGTTCTTC. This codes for CASSQVGSGGYNEQFF.

In DNA form, the CDR3 reads TGTGCCAGCAGCTTAGCGGAGACTGAAGCTTTCTTT. It encodes CASSLAETEAFF. The chain employs TRBV5-6 and TRBJ1-1, with unresolved D. The CDR3 is 12 residues long. Germline V gene data show CDR1 as SGHDT and CDR2 as YYEEEE. The germline V and J ends were trimmed by 2 bases and 5 bases, with 7 bases remaining between them.

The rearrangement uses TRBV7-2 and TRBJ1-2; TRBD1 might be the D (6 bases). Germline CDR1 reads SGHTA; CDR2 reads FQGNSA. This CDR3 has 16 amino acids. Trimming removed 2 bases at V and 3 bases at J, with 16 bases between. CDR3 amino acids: CASSLLAAGADYGYTF. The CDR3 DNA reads TGTGCCAGCAGCTTACTAGCAGCGGGGGCGGACTATGGCTACACCTTC.

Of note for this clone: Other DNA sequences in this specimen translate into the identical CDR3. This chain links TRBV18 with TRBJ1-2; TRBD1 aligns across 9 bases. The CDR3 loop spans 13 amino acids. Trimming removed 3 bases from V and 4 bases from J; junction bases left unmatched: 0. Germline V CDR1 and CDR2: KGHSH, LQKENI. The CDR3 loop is CASSPGQGYGYTF. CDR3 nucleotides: TGTGCCAGCTCACCGGGACAGGGCTATGGCTACACCTTC.

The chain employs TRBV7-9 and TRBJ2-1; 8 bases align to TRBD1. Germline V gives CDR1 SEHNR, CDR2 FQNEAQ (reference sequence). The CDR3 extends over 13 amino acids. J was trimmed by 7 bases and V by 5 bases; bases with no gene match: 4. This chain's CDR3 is CASSIYRGNEQFF. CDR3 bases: TGTGCCAGCAGCATTTACAGGGGGAATGAGCAGTTCTTC.

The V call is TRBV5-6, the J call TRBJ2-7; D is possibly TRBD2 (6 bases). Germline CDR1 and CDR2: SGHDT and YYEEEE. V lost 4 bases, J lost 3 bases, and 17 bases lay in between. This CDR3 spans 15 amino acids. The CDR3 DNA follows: TGTGCCAGCAGCAGTTGGGGGGTGGGGGACTACGAGCAGTACTTC. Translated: CASSSWGVGDYEQYF.

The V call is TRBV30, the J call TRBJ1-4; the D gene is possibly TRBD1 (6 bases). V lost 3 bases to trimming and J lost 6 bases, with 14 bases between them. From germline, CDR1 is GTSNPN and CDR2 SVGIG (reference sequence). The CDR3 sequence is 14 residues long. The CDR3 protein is CAWSPGGADEKLFF. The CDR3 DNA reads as TGTGCCTGGAGCCCCGGGGGGGCGGATGAAAAACTGTTTTTT.

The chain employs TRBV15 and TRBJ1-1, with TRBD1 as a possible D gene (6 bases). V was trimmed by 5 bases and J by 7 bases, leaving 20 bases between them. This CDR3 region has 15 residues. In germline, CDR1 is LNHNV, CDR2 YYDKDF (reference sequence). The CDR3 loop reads CATSQETTLRGEAFF. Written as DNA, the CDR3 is TGTGCCACCAGCCAAGAGACGACACTCAGGGGTGAAGCTTTCTTT.

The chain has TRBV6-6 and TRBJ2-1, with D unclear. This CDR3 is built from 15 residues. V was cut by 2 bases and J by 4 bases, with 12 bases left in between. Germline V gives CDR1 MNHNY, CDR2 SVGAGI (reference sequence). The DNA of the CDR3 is TGTGCCAGCAGTTACCTCGCGGAGCGATACAATGAGCAGTTCTTC. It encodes CASSYLAERYNEQFF.